The 14 T cell receptor beta chains below were found in one sample sequenced in a study of blood T cells in healthy people across ages (dated by TCRdb to 2015 to 2017). The library was produced with 5' RACE. TCRdb shows the sequencer as Illumina HiSeq 2500. A second PCR of roughly 7 to 11 cycles was run with a J-beta primer mix and a sample-barcoded 5' primer. In TCRdb, the public reads were trimmed at Q25 with fastp and aligned with MiXCR, with productive beta chains retained. Each entry is one CDR3 protein sequence, shown with its most common DNA and genes. The sample table contains 1.4 million or so distinct CDR3 sequences; only one count was recorded for around 40% of them. The ten largest account for 4% of the sample. The sequenced sample consisted of blood. These receptors came from a woman aged 18 to 35 in good health.

This chain joins TRBV7-9 and TRBJ2-5, with D tentatively TRBD2 (6 bases). CDR3 length equals 14 residues. The V end lost 4 bases, the J end lost 7 bases, and 16 bases lay between the germline ends. Germline CDR1 is SEHNR and CDR2 is FQNEAQ (reference sequence). CDR3 residues: CASSWADYEGTQYF. In DNA, the CDR3 is TGTGCCAGCAGCTGGGCGGACTACGAAGGGACCCAGTACTTC.

The V call is TRBV9, the J call TRBJ1-1; D ambiguous. Deletions cut 3 bases from V and 5 bases from J, with 14 bases between. Germline V gene sequence: CDR1 SGDLS, CDR2 YYNGEE. This CDR3 comprises 14 residues. CDR3 bases: TGTGCCAGCAGCGCGCCGGGGAGAACGACTGAAGCTTTCTTT. The encoded protein is CASSAPGRTTEAFF.

This clonotype was picked up many times. The rearrangement joins TRBV9 to TRBJ2-7; 13 nucleotides agree with TRBD2. V shed 2 bases, J shed 2 bases, and the junction held 1 base outside the gene matches. CDR1 is SGDLS and CDR2 is YYNGEE in the germline V gene. This CDR3 is 15 amino acids long. The CDR3 nucleotides are TGTGCCAGCAGCGTCGGGACTAGCGGGACCTACGAGCAGTACTTC. Translation: CASSVGTSGTYEQYF.

This chain links TRBV28 with TRBJ1-2, with D hard to call. The V and J ends lost 5 bases and 6 bases respectively, with 7 bases between them. This CDR3 has 11 residues. Germline loops: CDR1 MDHEN, CDR2 SYDVKM. DNA of the CDR3: TGTGCCAGCAGTGGGGAGGATGGCTACACCTTC. It specifies CASSGEDGYTF.

This chain uses TRBV6-2 or TRBV6-3 with TRBJ2-1; D not resolved. Germline loops: CDR1 MNHEY, CDR2 SVGEGT. This CDR3 has 12 amino acids. V was clipped by 5 bases and J by 9 bases, with 11 bases between them. CDR3 in amino acids: CASSDITVEQFF. CDR3 in DNA: TGTGCCAGCAGTGACATTACAGTTGAGCAGTTCTTC.

This clonotype was counted a few times. The chain uses TRBV5-1 and TRBJ2-2; no definite D call. In germline, CDR1 is SGHRS, CDR2 YFSETQ. The CDR3 covers 14 residues. The V end lost 4 bases, the J end lost 4 bases, and 11 bases lay between the germline ends. This chain's CDR3 is CASSTILGTGELFF. As DNA, the CDR3 is TGCGCCAGCAGCACCATCTTGGGCACCGGGGAGCTGTTTTTT.

This clonotype has more than one count but fewer than ten. For the CDR3, the DNA is TGTGCCAGTAGTGTCAGGGGGACCGGGGAGCTGTTTTTT. It yields the protein CASSVRGTGELFF. The chain joins TRBV19 to TRBJ2-2, with 7 positions matching TRBD1. This CDR3 has 13 amino acids. The junction had 2 bases not matched to a gene; V was cut back by 5 bases and J by 5 bases. Germline V gene sequence: CDR1 LNHDA, CDR2 SQIVND (reference sequence).

This clonotype was seen many times. The V gene is TRBV7-2, the J gene TRBJ2-7; no reliable D call. CDR1 is SGHTA and CDR2 is FQGNSA in the germline V gene. V was shortened by 5 bases and J by 0 bases, with 5 bases between the two germline ends. The CDR3 has 12 amino acids. DNA of the CDR3: TGTGCCAGCAGCGCCCACTCCTACGAGCAGTACTTC. As protein: CASSAHSYEQYF.

The chain has TRBV6-5 and TRBJ2-1, with 10 bases fitting TRBD2. This CDR3 has 16 residues. Per the germline V gene, CDR1 is MNHEY and CDR2 is SVGAGI. The trim removed 0 bases at V and 7 bases at J, leaving 6 bases unmatched. CDR3 residues: CASSYSSGRLRNEQFF. CDR3 DNA sequence: TGTGCCAGCAGTTACTCTAGCGGGAGGCTTAGGAATGAGCAGTTCTTC.

This clonotype has just a few counts. V and J are TRBV7-2 and TRBJ1-6; no firm D call. Trimming took 1 base from V and 0 from J, leaving 13 bases between them. The CDR3 covers 18 residues. Germline loops: CDR1 SGHTA, CDR2 FQGNSA. In DNA form, the CDR3 reads TGTGCCAGCAGCTTAGAGGCAGTGAAGAGCTCCTATAATTCACCCCTCCACTTT. This codes for CASSLEAVKSSYNSPLHF. Supplemented by reference TRBV7-2 and TRBJ1-6, the full variable domain reads GAGVSQSPSNKVTEKGKDVELRCDPISGHTALYWYRQSLGQGLEFLIYFQGNSAPDKSGLPSDRFSAERTGGSVSTLTIQRTQQEDSAVYLCASSLEAVKSSYNSPLHFGNGTRLTVT.

The sample holds a few counts of this clonotype. The genes are TRBV9 and TRBJ1-2; D is ambiguous. The CDR3 extends over 14 amino acids. Germline V lookup: CDR1 SGDLS, CDR2 YYNGEE. Trimming left V 5 bases short and J 3 bases short, with 14 bases between. The CDR3 sequence is CASRRESGDYGYTF. The CDR3 DNA follows: TGTGCCAGCAGGCGAGAAAGCGGGGACTATGGCTACACCTTC.

About this clonotype: The final CDR3 position lacks the conserved phenylalanine or tryptophan, pointing to a likely read error. The chain has TRBV29-1 and TRBJ1-1, with TRBD1 identical over 10 bases. The V gene's germline CDR1 is SQVTM and CDR2 ANQGSEA. The CDR3 runs 16 residues. The trim removed 4 bases at V and 0 bases at J, leaving 8 bases unmatched. CDR3 region: CSVVPGQGPMNTEAFL. CDR3 sequence (DNA): TGCAGCGTTGTCCCGGGACAGGGGCCTATGAACACTGAAGCTTTCTTA.

The V gene is TRBV10-3, the J gene TRBJ1-1; 8 bases line up with TRBD1. The CDR3 consists of 15 residues. The trim removed 4 bases at V and 3 bases at J, leaving 7 bases unmatched. In germline, CDR1 is ENHRY, CDR2 SYGVKD. The CDR3 nucleotides are TGTGCCATCAGTGGCACAGGGGGGATTGACACTGAAGCTTTCTTT. Translating it yields CAISGTGGIDTEAFF.

V gene TRBV12-5 combines with J gene TRBJ1-4, with D perhaps TRBD1 (6 bases). The germline gives CDR1 LGHNT, CDR2 FRNRAP. Trimming took 5 bases from V and 4 from J, leaving 20 bases between them. The CDR3 is 17 residues long. In DNA, the CDR3 is TGTGCTAGTGGTCCCCTGGGCCCGGGGGCGGGTAATGAAAAACTGTTTTTT. Protein sequence: CASGPLGPGAGNEKLFF.